The 9 T cell receptor beta chains below come from one sample, sequenced in a study of siplizumab effects on memory and regulatory T cells. The assay was immunoSEQ multiplex PCR, and TCRdb's table has in-frame clones only and misses some. The table records under 95,000 clones, around 94% of them present only once. The sequencing sample was made of non-Treg CD4+ T cells sorted from blood. These receptors all come from a human donor in good health.

The genes are TRBV29-1 and TRBJ1-1, with 9 bases aligning to TRBD1. The CDR3 runs to 14 residues. In germline, CDR1 is SQVTM, CDR2 ANQGSEA. The V and J ends lost 3 bases and 11 bases, in that order; junction bases with no gene match: 13. The CDR3 coding sequence is TGCAGCGTTGATAACCCGGGGACAGGGAGGAATGCTTTCTTT. Residues: CSVDNPGTGRNAFF.

This chain uses TRBV27 with TRBJ1-3; 8 positions match TRBD1. The length of the CDR3 is 15 residues. V lost 5 bases and J lost 3; bases outside the gene matches: 6. CDR1 and CDR2 from the germline V gene are MNHEY and SMNVEV (reference sequence). The CDR3 loop reads CASSPDRELGNTIYF. The CDR3 nucleotides are TGTGCCAGCAGTCCGGACAGGGAACTTGGAAACACCATATATTTT.

This clone was detected once. This chain links TRBV10-3 with TRBJ2-3, with 8 bases fitting TRBD2. This CDR3 is 13 amino acids long. Trimming at V came to 10 bases and at J to 5 bases, leaving 8 bases not matched to a gene. Germline-derived CDR1 and CDR2 are ENHRY and SYGVKD. The CDR3 is CATRGASQDTQYF. The CDR3 region has the DNA TGTGCCACGCGGGGGGCTAGCCAAGATACGCAGTATTTT.

This chain joins TRBV15 and TRBJ2-1; D ambiguous. Germline lookup yields CDR1 LNHNV and CDR2 YYDKDF (reference sequence). V was clipped by 0 bases and J by 6 bases, with 3 bases between them. The CDR3 extends over 12 amino acids. The CDR3 sequence: CATSRDFNEQFF. The DNA of the CDR3 is TGTGCCACCAGCAGAGACTTCAATGAGCAGTTCTTC.

The genes are TRBV7-8 and TRBJ2-7; 9 bases map to TRBD1. The ends lost 5 bases at V and 0 bases at J; junction bases unmatched: 11. CDR3 length: 17 amino acids. The germline V gene has CDR1 SGHVS and CDR2 FQNEAQ. CDR3 in amino acids: CASSPTRQGDHSYEQYF. The CDR3 DNA is TGTGCCAGCAGCCCTACTAGACAGGGGGATCACTCCTACGAGCAGTACTTC.

As concerns this clone: The junction differs from germline at one of its ends, possibly a read error. J is TRBJ1-6 and V is TRBV2; 7 bases align to TRBD1. CDR1 SNHLY and CDR2 FYNNEI come from the germline V gene. The CDR3 has 14 residues. The CDR3 DNA is TGTGCCAGCAGCGAAGACAGGGTTAATTCACCCCTCCACTTT. Encoded protein: CASSEDRVNSPLHF.

The chain has TRBV6-4 and TRBJ2-7; 9 bases line up with TRBD1. Unmatched junction bases numbered 13, after V lost 7 bases and J lost 3 bases. This CDR3 has 16 residues. CDR1 MRHNA and CDR2 SNTAGT come from the germline V gene. The CDR3 bases are TGTGCCAGCACTTATGAAGCCGGGACAGGGTACTACGAGCAGTACTTC. Translated: CASTYEAGTGYYEQYF.

The V call is TRBV19, the J call TRBJ1-2, with no clear D. The CDR3 is 14 amino acids. The V gene lost 5 bases and the J gene lost 4 bases, with 14 bases spanning the gap. Germline V lookup: CDR1 LNHDA, CDR2 SQIVND (reference sequence). The CDR3 nucleotides are TGTGCCAGTAGTGAGGGAGACAAGATCTATGGCTACACCTTC. Amino acids: CASSEGDKIYGYTF.

V usage is TRBV23-1 and J usage is TRBJ2-2; 8 bases map to TRBD1. TRBV23-1 carries the ORF label, with uncertain function. V shed 4 bases, J shed 5 bases, and the junction held 6 bases outside the gene matches. The CDR3 has 15 residues. The CDR3 nucleotides read TGCGCCAGCAGTCGGACAGGGTTGCTGACCGGGGAGCTGTTTTTT. This codes for CASSRTGLLTGELFF.